The 30 T cell receptor beta chains presented below share a single source sample, sequenced in a study of blood T cell repertoires in COVID-19. The data were produced by immunoSEQ multiplex PCR, yet TCRdb's version contains in-frame clones alone and is incomplete. The table records 300,000 to 450,000 clones, 70% to 90% of them present only once. The source material was peripheral blood. The receptors stem from a woman aged 55-70 years with COVID-19, enrolled during active disease.

The chain combines TRBV13 with TRBJ2-7; 7 bases match TRBD1. Germline V CDR1 and CDR2: PRHDT, FYEKMQ (reference sequence). CDR3 length equals 14 residues. V was pared by 2 bases and J by 1 base, with 2 bases of the junction left unmatched. The CDR3 is CASSLNRGSYEQYF. The CDR3 nucleotides are TGTGCCAGCAGCTTAAACAGGGGTTCCTACGAGCAGTACTTC. Combining the CDR3 with reference TRBV13 and TRBJ2-7 gives the whole variable domain AAGVIQSPRHLIKEKRETATLKCYPIPRHDTVYWYQQGPGQDPQFLISFYEKMQSDKGSIPDRFSAQQFSDYHSELNMSSLELGDSALYFCASSLNRGSYEQYFGPGTRLTVT.

V and J are TRBV6-5 and TRBJ1-5; D call uncertain. CDR1 and CDR2 from the germline V gene are MNHEY and SVGAGI. V lost 4 bases, J lost 2 bases, and 9 bases lay in between. The CDR3 consists of 14 residues. The CDR3 DNA reads TGTGCCAGCAGTTTCGCGGTCGGCAATCAGCCCCAGCATTTT. Translated: CASSFAVGNQPQHF.

The V call is TRBV18, the J call TRBJ2-5; 12 bases are shared with TRBD2. CDR3 size: 16 residues. V trimming: 2 bases; J trimming: 4 bases; junction bases outside the gene matches: 5. Germline CDR1 and CDR2: KGHSH and LQKENI. The CDR3 region has the DNA TGTGCCAGCTCACCATCTGGGGGACTAGCGGGAGAGACCCAGTACTTC. Its translation: CASSPSGGLAGETQYF.

V usage is TRBV27 and J usage is TRBJ1-2; 7 nucleotides line up with TRBD1. V shed 5 bases and J 8 bases; nucleotides not matched to a gene: 5. This CDR3 is built from 12 residues. CDR1 and CDR2 (germline): MNHEY, SMNVEV (reference sequence). The CDR3 DNA sequence: TGTGCCAGCAGTCCTAGGACAGGCGGCTACACCTTC. As protein: CASSPRTGGYTF.

V gene TRBV7-2 combines with J gene TRBJ1-5; 7 nucleotides line up with TRBD1. V dropped 1 base and J dropped 0; count of bases not matched to a gene: 3. The CDR3 is made up of 16 amino acids. Germline lookup yields CDR1 SGHTA and CDR2 FQGNSA. Here the CDR3 reads CASSLDGTASNQPQHF. Here the CDR3 DNA reads TGTGCCAGCAGCTTAGATGGGACAGCTAGCAATCAGCCCCAGCATTTT.

The chain is built from TRBV29-1 and TRBJ1-1; the D is unclear. This CDR3 has 13 amino acids. Germline V lookup: CDR1 SQVTM, CDR2 ANQGSEA. V lost 7 bases and J 2 bases, leaving 14 bases between the germline ends. CDR3 loop: CSAQVVTNTEAFF. CDR3 sequence (DNA): TGCAGCGCCCAAGTCGTGACAAACACTGAAGCTTTCTTT.

V gene TRBV6-5 combines with J gene TRBJ2-6; 7 nucleotides align to TRBD1. The CDR3 sequence is 15 residues long. Germline V lookup: CDR1 MNHEY, CDR2 SVGAGI. V lost 6 bases, J lost 4 bases, and 6 bases stayed unmatched. The CDR3 loop reads CASSDRVQGANVLTF. CDR3 in DNA: TGTGCCAGCAGCGACAGGGTGCAGGGGGCCAACGTCCTGACTTTC.

For this clone: The same CDR3 arises from other DNA sequences in this sample as well. The rearrangement joins TRBV5-1 to TRBJ1-4; D remains ambiguous. The CDR3 consists of 15 residues. Looked up from germline, CDR1 is SGHRS and CDR2 is YFSETQ. Between the trimmed V and J ends, which lost 0 bases and 0 bases, there was a span of 6 bases. As DNA, the CDR3 is TGCGCCAGCAGCTTGGGATCAGCAACTAATGAAAAACTGTTTTTT. It codes for CASSLGSATNEKLFF. The entire variable domain, with the rest obtained from reference TRBV5-1 and TRBJ1-4, is as follows: KAGVTQTPRYLIKTRGQQVTLSCSPISGHRSVSWYQQTPGQGLQFLFEYFSETQRNKGNFPGRFSGRQFSNSRSEMNVSTLELGDSALYLCASSLGSATNEKLFFGSGTQLSVL.

V gene TRBV6-5 combines with J gene TRBJ2-7; no clear D. V lost 7 bases and J 2 bases, leaving 9 bases between the germline ends. Germline values: CDR1 MNHEY, CDR2 SVGAGI. This CDR3 is built from 12 residues. CDR3 nucleotides: TGTGCCAGCATGACTGCCGCCTACGAGCAGTACTTC. Its translation: CASMTAAYEQYF.

The chain carries TRBV28 and TRBJ1-1; the D gene is possibly TRBD1 (6 bases). V was trimmed by 1 base and J by 3 bases, leaving 15 bases between them. Per the germline V gene, CDR1 is MDHEN and CDR2 is SYDVKM. CDR3 size: 16 residues. Here the CDR3 reads CASSLLKARGDTEAFF. CDR3 bases: TGTGCCAGCAGTTTATTAAAGGCCAGGGGAGACACTGAAGCTTTCTTT.

This chain joins TRBV9 and TRBJ2-3, with 14 bases matching TRBD2. Germline values: CDR1 SGDLS, CDR2 YYNGEE. This CDR3 spans 16 amino acids. J gave up 1 base and V 3 bases, and 1 base lay outside the gene matches. CDR3 in amino acids: CASSAGLAGGTDTQYF. Written as DNA, the CDR3 is TGTGCCAGCAGCGCGGGACTAGCGGGGGGCACAGATACGCAGTATTTT.

This chain links TRBV30 with TRBJ1-2; D possibly corresponds to TRBD1 (5 bases). The germline gives CDR1 GTSNPN, CDR2 SVGIG (reference sequence). Trimming removed 2 bases from V and 5 bases from J, with 12 bases in between. The CDR3 contains 13 residues. The CDR3 bases are TGTGCCTGGAGTCCAGGGTTTCATTATGGCTACACCTTC. Its protein product is CAWSPGFHYGYTF.

V is TRBV5-4 and J is TRBJ1-2; D is unclear. This CDR3 comprises 16 residues. V was clipped by 4 bases and J by 0 bases, with 16 bases between them. Germline V lookup: CDR1 SGHNT, CDR2 YYREEE (reference sequence). The CDR3 reads CASSPQLAASNYGYTF. The CDR3 DNA is TGTGCCAGCAGCCCTCAGTTAGCGGCCTCTAACTATGGCTACACCTTC. The full variable domain, with the rest looked up from reference TRBV5-4 and TRBJ1-2, is ETGVTQSPTHLIKTRGQQVTLRCSSQSGHNTVSWYQQALGQGPQFIFQYYREEENGRGNFPPRFSGLQFPNYSSELNVNALELDDSALYLCASSPQLAASNYGYTFGSGTRLTVV.

The chain recombines TRBV7-9 with TRBJ1-2; tentatively, D is TRBD1 (6 bases). CDR1 and CDR2 from the germline V gene are SEHNR and FQNEAQ (reference sequence). The V gene lost 10 bases and the J gene lost 4 bases, with 13 bases spanning the gap. The CDR3 consists of 12 residues. The CDR3 sequence: CATLDRSYGYTF. The CDR3 DNA sequence: TGTGCCACCCTAGACAGGAGCTATGGCTACACCTTC.

V and J are TRBV6-5 and TRBJ1-1; possible D gene TRBD1, 5 bases. V lost 7 bases to trimming and J lost 0 bases, with 12 bases between them. The CDR3 spans 14 residues. Germline V gene data show CDR1 as MNHEY and CDR2 as SVGAGI. The CDR3 nucleotides read TGTGCCAGCACCACACGGGGGATGAACACTGAAGCTTTCTTT. This codes for CASTTRGMNTEAFF.

The chain uses TRBV7-8 and TRBJ2-3, with D uncertain. Trimming took off 3 bases at V and 0 bases at J, with 13 bases between the two ends. The CDR3 extends over 16 amino acids. Germline CDR1 is SGHVS and CDR2 is FQNEAQ. The CDR3, as DNA: TGTGCCAGCAGCTTCTCGCCAGGCCCTAGCACAGATACGCAGTATTTT. Translating it yields CASSFSPGPSTDTQYF.

The rearrangement joins TRBV3-1 (or the pseudogene TRBV3-2) to TRBJ1-5; D is uncertain. The germline V gene has CDR1 LGHDT and CDR2 YNNKEL (reference sequence). V lost 4 bases to trimming and J lost 0 bases, with 10 bases between them. This CDR3 comprises 15 residues. CDR3 amino acids: CASSLSGISNQPQHF. The DNA for the CDR3 is TGTGCCAGCAGCCTCTCGGGGATTAGCAATCAGCCCCAGCATTTT.

The chain carries TRBV24-1 and TRBJ2-3; 8 nucleotides match TRBD1. J was trimmed by 0 bases and V by 12 bases; bases with no gene match: 10. This CDR3 region has 15 residues. Germline CDR1 KGHDR, CDR2 SFDVKD. CDR3 amino acids: CAAASGGLSTDTQYF. The CDR3 DNA follows: TGTGCCGCCGCTTCAGGGGGCTTAAGCACAGATACGCAGTATTTT.

This chain links TRBV28 with TRBJ2-7; unclear D gene. Trimming took off 8 bases at V and 0 bases at J, with 5 bases between the two ends. This CDR3 contains 11 residues. CDR1 is MDHEN and CDR2 is SYDVKM in the germline V gene. The CDR3 DNA reads TGTGCCAGCCTTAACTCCTACGAGCAGTACTTC. Residues: CASLNSYEQYF.

The chain combines TRBV6-5 with TRBJ1-1; 8 positions agree with TRBD1. Germline V gene data show CDR1 as MNHEY and CDR2 as SVGAGI. J was trimmed by 5 bases and V by 4 bases; bases with no gene match: 6. The CDR3 consists of 14 residues. This CDR3 reads CASSWAGGRTEAFF. In DNA, the CDR3 is TGTGCCAGCAGTTGGGCAGGGGGCAGGACTGAAGCTTTCTTT.

The CDR3 DNA sequence: TGTGCCAGCTCACCATCAATCTCGACAGGGAGCGGCTACACCTTC. Translated: CASSPSISTGSGYTF. This chain joins TRBV18 and TRBJ1-2; TRBD1 matches 7 bases. The CDR3 consists of 15 residues. The germline V gene encodes CDR1 KGHSH and CDR2 LQKENI. J lost 8 bases, V lost 2 bases, and 11 bases had no gene match.

The J gene is TRBJ1-1, the V gene TRBV3-1 (or the pseudogene TRBV3-2); unclear D gene. The V and J ends lost 1 base and 0 bases respectively, with 12 bases between them. Per germline, CDR1 LGHDT and CDR2 YNNKEL (reference sequence). The CDR3 has 16 amino acids. The CDR3 nucleotides read TGTGCCAGCAGCCAAGCCCGCGGTTATATGAACACTGAAGCTTTCTTT. Encoded protein: CASSQARGYMNTEAFF.

The chain joins TRBV6-5 to TRBJ1-5, with no clear D. V lost 7 bases and J 7 bases, leaving 11 bases between the germline ends. The CDR3 spans 12 residues. Germline CDR1 is MNHEY and CDR2 is SVGAGI. DNA for the CDR3: TGTGCCAGCAACACCCTTGTGCAGCCCCAGCATTTT. Translated, it gives CASNTLVQPQHF.

The rearrangement links TRBV4-2 to TRBJ1-2, with TRBD1 as a possible D gene (5 bases). CDR1 is LGHNA and CDR2 is YNFKEQ in the germline V gene. V dropped 0 bases and J dropped 3 bases, with 17 bases sitting between them. The CDR3 contains 17 residues. The CDR3 here is CASSQDGKAGWYYGYTF. CDR3 in DNA: TGTGCCAGCAGCCAAGATGGTAAGGCAGGGTGGTACTATGGCTACACCTTC.

The chain has TRBV6-5 and TRBJ2-7; 9 nucleotides agree with TRBD1. The CDR3 covers 13 residues. The V and J ends lost 6 bases and 3 bases, in that order; junction bases with no gene match: 3. Germline CDR1 reads MNHEY; CDR2 reads SVGAGI. This CDR3 is CASRMGQGYEQYF. The CDR3 region has the DNA TGTGCCAGCAGGATGGGACAGGGCTACGAGCAGTACTTC.

Only one count was recorded for this clone. V is TRBV19 and J is TRBJ1-1; no clear D gene. Deletions cut 4 bases from V and 0 bases from J, with 9 bases between. This CDR3 comprises 14 residues. The germline gives CDR1 LNHDA, CDR2 SQIVND (reference sequence). CDR3 coding DNA: TGTGCCAGTAGTAACCCCAGGCTGAACACTGAAGCTTTCTTT. It translates to CASSNPRLNTEAFF.

This clone was found once. V is TRBV30 and J is TRBJ1-1, with D perhaps TRBD1 (6 bases). Trimming took 1 base from V and 3 from J, leaving 18 bases between them. The germline V gene has CDR1 GTSNPN and CDR2 SVGIG (reference sequence). CDR3 length: 16 amino acids. The DNA of the CDR3 is TGTGCCTGGAGTGGAGTTGGAGGGGGAGGGGACACTGAAGCTTTCTTT. Amino acids: CAWSGVGGGGDTEAFF.

The V and J genes are TRBV5-1 and TRBJ2-1; perhaps TRBD2 as D (6 bases). Germline assignment: CDR1 SGHRS and CDR2 YFSETQ. The CDR3 covers 15 residues. V lost 6 bases and J 4 bases, leaving 17 bases between the germline ends. CDR3: CASTGGTGRYNEQFF. CDR3 coding DNA: TGCGCCAGCACCGGGGGAACAGGCCGATACAATGAGCAGTTCTTC.

The J gene is TRBJ2-1, the V gene TRBV9; 10 bases fit TRBD2. This CDR3 has 18 amino acids. After removal of 1 base from V and 0 bases from J, the junction contained 7 bases not matched to a gene. Germline assignment: CDR1 SGDLS and CDR2 YYNGEE. CDR3 in amino acids: CASSVRGSGGASYNEQFF. In nucleotides, the CDR3 is TGTGCCAGCAGCGTACGGGGAAGCGGGGGGGCCTCCTACAATGAGCAGTTCTTC.

The chain uses TRBV30 and TRBJ1-2; D gene uncertain. V lost 2 bases to trimming and J lost 8 bases, with 12 bases between them. Germline assignment: CDR1 GTSNPN and CDR2 SVGIG (reference sequence). This CDR3 has 12 amino acids. DNA for the CDR3: TGTGCCTGGAGTCTAAAAGGCGGGGGCTACACCTTC. Its protein is CAWSLKGGGYTF.